What follows are 27 T cell receptor beta chains derived from one specimen sequenced in a study of cytomegalovirus exposure and HLA in healthy donors. PCR amplification relied on 60 Vbeta primers (plus 13 Jbeta primers). Data came from immunoSEQ multiplex PCR; TCRdb stores just in-frame clones and leaves some out. The data contain under 150,000 clones, 55% to 75% of them singletons. The sequenced sample consisted of PBMCs. The receptors were gathered from a man between 25 and 39 years old in good health and CMV-seropositive.

The chain employs TRBV6-1 and TRBJ2-4, with D hard to call. The CDR3 has 16 residues. In germline, CDR1 is MNHNS, CDR2 SASEGT. Trimming took off 3 bases at V and 0 bases at J, with 12 bases between the two ends. CDR3 bases: TGTGCCAGCAGTGACAGTCATGCCCAAGCCAAAAACATTCAGTACTTC. Its translation: CASSDSHAQAKNIQYF.

This clone was detected once. The V call is TRBV18, the J call TRBJ2-7; TRBD2 matches at 7 bases. CDR1 is KGHSH and CDR2 is LQKENI in the germline V gene. This CDR3 is built from 16 residues. V lost 2 bases to trimming and J lost 4 bases; unmatched junction nucleotides: 11. The CDR3 DNA sequence: TGTGCCAGCTCACCAGGGCCCTTCGCGGGAGAGTACGAGCAGTACTTC. It encodes CASSPGPFAGEYEQYF.

The table lists this clone with a count of one. The chain is built from TRBV5-4 and TRBJ2-5, with a tentative D call TRBD1 (5 bases). This CDR3 has 14 residues. V lost 4 bases and J 1 base, leaving 11 bases between the germline ends. The germline V gene has CDR1 SGHNT and CDR2 YYREEE (reference sequence). This CDR3 reads CASSQDTSQETQYF. The CDR3 DNA sequence: TGTGCCAGCAGCCAGGACACGTCCCAAGAGACCCAGTACTTC.

This clone was observed a handful of times. V usage is TRBV5-1 and J usage is TRBJ2-2, with D perhaps matching TRBD1 (5 bases). CDR1 is SGHRS and CDR2 is YFSETQ in the germline V gene. Trimming stripped 0 bases from V and 0 bases from J, with 9 bases between. There are 16 residues in the CDR3. The CDR3 DNA sequence: TGCGCCAGCAGCTTGGACGCAGGGTCGAACACCGGGGAGCTGTTTTTT. Protein product: CASSLDAGSNTGELFF.

This clone turned up a few times. The chain couples TRBV18 to TRBJ1-2, with 8 bases fitting TRBD1. Germline V gene lookup returns CDR1 KGHSH and CDR2 LQKENI. The CDR3 consists of 15 residues. V shed 3 bases and J 8 bases; nucleotides not matched to a gene: 11. The CDR3 protein is CASSPTGQGGGGYTF. The CDR3 coding sequence is TGTGCCAGCTCACCCACCGGACAGGGCGGAGGAGGCTACACCTTC. Full variable domain (rest looked up from reference TRBV18 and TRBJ1-2): NAGVMQNPRHLVRRRGQEARLRCSPMKGHSHVYWYRQLPEEGLKFMVYLQKENIIDESGMPKERFSAEFPKEGPSILRIQQVVRGDSAAYFCASSPTGQGGGGYTFGSGTRLTVV.

CDR3 region: CASSPWWGGLNEKLFF. DNA of the CDR3: TGCGCCAGCAGCCCCTGGTGGGGGGGACTAAATGAAAAACTGTTTTTT. The genes are TRBV5-1 and TRBJ1-4; D perhaps matches TRBD1 (5 bases). CDR1 SGHRS and CDR2 YFSETQ come from the germline V gene. The V end lost 4 bases, the J end lost 5 bases, and 18 bases lay between the germline ends. The CDR3 is 16 amino acids.

The chain employs TRBV2 and TRBJ2-5, with D uncertain. There are 15 residues in the CDR3. Trimming removed 3 bases from V and 1 base from J, with 12 bases in between. Germline CDR1 and CDR2: SNHLY and FYNNEI. This chain's CDR3 is CASSDQVAFQETQYF. DNA for the CDR3: TGTGCCAGCAGTGATCAAGTGGCATTCCAAGAGACCCAGTACTTC.

The rearrangement uses TRBV12-5 and TRBJ2-1; D call uncertain. Germline V gene sequence: CDR1 LGHNT, CDR2 FRNRAP. CDR3 length: 15 residues. The ends were cut back, 1 base at V and 6 bases at J, with 13 bases in the middle. The CDR3 loop is CASGLATSRSNEQFF. CDR3 nucleotide sequence: TGTGCTAGTGGTTTGGCGACTTCTCGAAGCAATGAGCAGTTCTTC. Full variable domain (missing parts from reference TRBV12-5 and TRBJ2-1): DARVTQTPRHKVTEMGQEVTMRCQPILGHNTVFWYRQTMMQGLELLAYFRNRAPLDDSGMPKDRFSAEMPDATLATLKIQPSEPRDSAVYFCASGLATSRSNEQFFGPGTRLTVL.

The J gene is TRBJ2-7, the V gene TRBV7-2, with 9 positions matching TRBD1. This CDR3 is 16 amino acids long. Germline CDR1 SGHTA, CDR2 FQGNSA. Trimming at V came to 5 bases and at J to 0 bases, leaving 8 bases not matched to a gene. Written as DNA, the CDR3 is TGTGCCAGCAGCGTAGGGGGGGGACAGGGCTCCTACGAGCAGTACTTC. The encoded protein is CASSVGGGQGSYEQYF.

The chain links TRBV2 to TRBJ2-1; no clear D gene. The V end lost 5 bases, the J end lost 4 bases, and 6 bases lay between the germline ends. CDR1 and CDR2 from the germline V gene are SNHLY and FYNNEI. The CDR3 runs 12 residues. The CDR3 DNA sequence: TGTGCCAGCAGTTTCCGGTACAATGAGCAGTTCTTC. It specifies CASSFRYNEQFF. The whole variable domain, remainder taken from reference TRBV2 and TRBJ2-1, is EPEVTQTPSHQVTQMGQEVILRCVPISNHLYFYWYRQILGQKVEFLVSFYNNEISEKSEIFDDQFSVERPDGSNFTLKIRSTKLEDSAMYFCASSFRYNEQFFGPGTRLTVL.

The V call is TRBV7-9, the J call TRBJ1-1, with TRBD1 matching 7 bases. Germline loops: CDR1 SEHNR, CDR2 FQNEAQ (reference sequence). The trim removed 5 bases at V and 5 bases at J, leaving 14 bases unmatched. The CDR3 covers 16 residues. The CDR3 here is CASSPRDSRSGTEAFF. As DNA, the CDR3 is TGTGCCAGCAGCCCGAGGGACAGCCGATCGGGGACTGAAGCTTTCTTT.

The chain has TRBV6-5 and TRBJ2-7; D perhaps matches TRBD2 (6 bases). This CDR3 has 13 amino acids. The V gene's germline CDR1 is MNHEY and CDR2 SVGAGI. V was clipped by 6 bases and J by 5 bases, with 14 bases between them. The CDR3 reads CASRPPGRNEQYF. CDR3 nucleotide sequence: TGTGCCAGCAGACCCCCGGGGAGGAACGAGCAGTACTTC.

This clone came up once. The V call is TRBV14, the J call TRBJ1-2; 8 positions agree with TRBD1. Germline CDR1 and CDR2: SGHDN and FVKESK. This CDR3 is built from 19 residues. Trimming cost V 4 bases and J 3 bases; bases outside gene matches: 19. The CDR3 here is CASSPMRGQGAGDYYGYTF. DNA for the CDR3: TGTGCCAGCAGCCCCATGCGGGGCCAGGGGGCAGGGGACTACTATGGCTACACCTTC.

This chain connects TRBV18 to TRBJ2-1; the match to TRBD2 covers 11 bases. This CDR3 spans 17 amino acids. In germline, CDR1 is KGHSH, CDR2 LQKENI. The ends lost 2 bases at V and 7 bases at J; junction bases unmatched: 10. The CDR3 DNA reads TGTGCCAGCTCACCATCGGGCGCTAGCGGGAGGATGAATGAGCAGTTCTTC. It specifies CASSPSGASGRMNEQFF.

This sequence joins TRBV18 and TRBJ2-1; the match to TRBD1 covers 8 bases. J lost 5 bases, V lost 6 bases, and 9 bases had no gene match. The CDR3 has 15 amino acids. The germline CDR1 and CDR2 sequences are KGHSH and LQKENI. The DNA of the CDR3 is TGTGCCAGCTCGCTGGACAGGGTCATTCACAATGAGCAGTTCTTC. Translated: CASSLDRVIHNEQFF.

The V and J genes are TRBV19 and TRBJ2-2, with TRBD2 matching over 11 bases. Germline lookup yields CDR1 LNHDA and CDR2 SQIVND (reference sequence). The V gene end was trimmed by 8 bases and the J gene end by 4 bases; junction bases not matched to a gene: 6. CDR3 length: 15 amino acids. CDR3 DNA sequence: TGTGCCAGTGACGGGACTAGCGGAGCCACCGGGGAGCTGTTTTTT. Encoded protein: CASDGTSGATGELFF.

The chain recombines TRBV28 with TRBJ2-1; 10 nucleotides line up with TRBD2. V lost 3 bases to trimming and J lost 9 bases; unmatched junction nucleotides: 20. The CDR3 has 19 amino acids. CDR1 and CDR2 from the germline V gene are MDHEN and SYDVKM. The CDR3 sequence is CASSFYSPLGASGSGEQFF. The CDR3 DNA follows: TGTGCCAGCAGTTTCTACAGCCCATTGGGGGCTAGCGGGAGTGGTGAGCAGTTCTTC.

The rearrangement joins TRBV10-3 to TRBJ2-7, with D maybe TRBD1 (5 bases). Trimming left V 0 bases short and J 2 bases short, with 8 bases between. The CDR3 sequence is 14 residues long. The germline gives CDR1 ENHRY, CDR2 SYGVKD. The CDR3 loop is CAISESTETYEQYF. The CDR3, as DNA: TGTGCCATCAGTGAGTCGACAGAGACCTACGAGCAGTACTTC.

This clone appeared a few times. The chain employs TRBV6-1 and TRBJ1-4; 9 nucleotides align to TRBD1. The trim removed 6 bases at V and 8 bases at J, leaving 10 bases unmatched. The CDR3 has 15 residues. Germline V gene data show CDR1 as MNHNS and CDR2 as SASEGT. The chain's CDR3 is CASSLGQGLMEKLFF. The CDR3 DNA sequence: TGTGCCAGCAGCCTCGGACAGGGGTTAATGGAAAAACTGTTTTTT.

The chain links TRBV11-2 to TRBJ2-5; 8 bases line up with TRBD2. The CDR3 is 14 residues long. V trimming: 4 bases; J trimming: 2 bases; junction bases outside the gene matches: 3. The germline V gene encodes CDR1 SGHAT and CDR2 FQNNGV. CDR3 amino acids: CASSSIAGQETQYF. The DNA of the CDR3 is TGTGCCAGCAGCTCCATAGCGGGGCAAGAGACCCAGTACTTC.

The CDR3 nucleotides read TGTGCCAGCGAAAGCGGGCTGGGGGAGCAGTACTTC. Translated, it gives CASESGLGEQYF. The gene calls are TRBV2 and TRBJ2-7, with D perhaps TRBD2 (6 bases). Per the germline V gene, CDR1 is SNHLY and CDR2 is FYNNEI. CDR3 size: 12 residues. With 8 bases removed from V and 7 bases from J, the gap between germline ends came to 15 bases.

The rearrangement links TRBV29-1 to TRBJ2-1; TRBD1 matches at 10 bases. Germline V gene lookup returns CDR1 SQVTM and CDR2 ANQGSEA. The trim removed 4 bases at V and 5 bases at J, leaving 8 bases unmatched. The CDR3 extends over 15 amino acids. The DNA of the CDR3 is TGCAGCGTTGGGGGGGACAGGGGCGGCAACAATGAGCAGTTCTTC. Translated: CSVGGDRGGNNEQFF.

The chain employs TRBV18 and TRBJ2-6, with D perhaps matching TRBD1 (5 bases). This CDR3 region has 14 residues. CDR1 and CDR2 (germline): KGHSH, LQKENI. The germline V and J ends were trimmed by 4 bases and 4 bases, with 8 bases remaining between them. The CDR3 coding sequence is TGTGCCAGCTCACGCAGGGTGGGGGCCAACGTCCTGACTTTC. Its translation is CASSRRVGANVLTF.

The chain joins TRBV5-6 to TRBJ2-7; D may be TRBD1 (6 bases). The V and J ends lost 5 bases and 3 bases respectively, with 18 bases between them. The CDR3 extends over 15 amino acids. CDR1 is SGHDT, CDR2 YYEEEE, per germline. The CDR3 nucleotides read TGTGCCAGCAGGGCGGGTGCAGGGGTGTTCTACGAGCAGTACTTC. It translates to CASRAGAGVFYEQYF.

V is TRBV7-9 and J is TRBJ1-2, with D possibly being TRBD1 (5 bases). Trimming pared 4 bases from V and 2 bases from J, leaving 20 bases between. The CDR3 totals 17 residues. CDR1 is SEHNR, CDR2 FQNEAQ, per germline (reference sequence). Here the CDR3 DNA reads TGTGCCAGCAGCTCCTCCAGGGAAATTTTTTCGAACTATGGCTACACCTTC. Its protein product is CASSSSREIFSNYGYTF.

V and J are TRBV5-4 and TRBJ1-1, with D unclear. The CDR3 is 13 amino acids. Germline V gene lookup returns CDR1 SGHNT and CDR2 YYREEE (reference sequence). Trimming took off 2 bases at V and 6 bases at J, with 11 bases between the two ends. The CDR3 bases are TGTGCCAGCAGCTTCGGAGGGCTCGCTGAAGCTTTCTTT. It codes for CASSFGGLAEAFF.

This rearrangement joins TRBV29-1 to TRBJ2-3, with 13 bases aligning to TRBD2. The CDR3 loop spans 18 amino acids. The germline V gene has CDR1 SQVTM and CDR2 ANQGSEA. V was pared by 5 bases and J by 1 base, with 12 bases of the junction left unmatched. CDR3 region: CSVCGLAGVLAGTDTQYF. In DNA, the CDR3 is TGCAGCGTTTGCGGACTAGCGGGAGTCCTGGCTGGCACAGATACGCAGTATTTT.